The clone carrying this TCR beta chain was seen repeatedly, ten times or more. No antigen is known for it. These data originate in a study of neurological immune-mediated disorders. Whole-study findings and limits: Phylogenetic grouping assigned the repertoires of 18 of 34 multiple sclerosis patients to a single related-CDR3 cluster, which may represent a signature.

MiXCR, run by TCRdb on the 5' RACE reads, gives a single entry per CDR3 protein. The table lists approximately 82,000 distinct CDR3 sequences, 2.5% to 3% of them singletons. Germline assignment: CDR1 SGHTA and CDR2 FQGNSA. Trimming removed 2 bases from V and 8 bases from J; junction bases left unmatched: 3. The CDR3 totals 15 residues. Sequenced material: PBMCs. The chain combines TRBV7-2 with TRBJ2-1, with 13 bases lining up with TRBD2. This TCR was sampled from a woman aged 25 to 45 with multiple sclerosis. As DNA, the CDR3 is TGTGCCAGCAGCTTATGGACTAGCGGGAGCGATGAGCAGTTCTTC. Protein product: CASSLWTSGSDEQFF.